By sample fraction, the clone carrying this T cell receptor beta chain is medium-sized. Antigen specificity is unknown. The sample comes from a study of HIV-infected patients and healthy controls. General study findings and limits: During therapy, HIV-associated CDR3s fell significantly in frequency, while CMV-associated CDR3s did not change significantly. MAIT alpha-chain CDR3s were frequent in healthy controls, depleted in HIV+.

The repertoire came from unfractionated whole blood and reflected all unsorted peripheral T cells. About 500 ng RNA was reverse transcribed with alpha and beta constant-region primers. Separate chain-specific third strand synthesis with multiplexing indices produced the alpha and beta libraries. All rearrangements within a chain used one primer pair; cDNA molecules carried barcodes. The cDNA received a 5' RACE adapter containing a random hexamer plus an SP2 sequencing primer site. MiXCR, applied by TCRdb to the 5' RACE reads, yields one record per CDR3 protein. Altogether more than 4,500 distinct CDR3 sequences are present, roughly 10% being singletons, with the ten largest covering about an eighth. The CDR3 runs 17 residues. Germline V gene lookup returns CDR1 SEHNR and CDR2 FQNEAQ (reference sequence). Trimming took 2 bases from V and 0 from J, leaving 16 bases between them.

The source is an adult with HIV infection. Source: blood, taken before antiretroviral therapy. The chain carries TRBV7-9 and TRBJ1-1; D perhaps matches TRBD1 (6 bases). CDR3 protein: CASSLRGAGNLNTEAFF. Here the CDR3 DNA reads TGTGCCAGCAGCTTACGGGGGGCAGGGAATTTGAACACTGAAGCTTTCTTT.